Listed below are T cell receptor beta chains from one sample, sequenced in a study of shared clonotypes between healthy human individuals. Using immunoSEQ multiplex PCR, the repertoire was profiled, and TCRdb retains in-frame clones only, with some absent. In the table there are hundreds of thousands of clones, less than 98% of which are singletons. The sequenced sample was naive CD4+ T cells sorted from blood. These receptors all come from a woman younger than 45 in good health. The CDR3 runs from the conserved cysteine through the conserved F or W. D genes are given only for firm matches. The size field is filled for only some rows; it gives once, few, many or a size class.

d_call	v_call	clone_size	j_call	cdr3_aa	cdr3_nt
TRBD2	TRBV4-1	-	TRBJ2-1	CASSQGVLAEYNEQFF	TGCGCCAGCAGCCAGGGGGTCCTAGCGGAGTACAATGAGCAGTTCTTC
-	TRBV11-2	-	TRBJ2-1	CASSPSSGAYNEQFF	TGTGCCAGCAGCCCTTCATCGGGGGCTTACAATGAGCAGTTCTTC
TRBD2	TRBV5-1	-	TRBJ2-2	CASSQTSGVNTGELFF	TGCGCCAGCAGCCAAACTAGCGGGGTGAACACCGGGGAGCTGTTTTTT
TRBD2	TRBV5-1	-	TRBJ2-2	CASSLVAGATGELFF	TGCGCCAGCAGCTTGGTTGCGGGAGCAACCGGGGAGCTGTTTTTT
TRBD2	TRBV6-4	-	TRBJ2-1	CASSRTSGRSSGNEQFF	TGTGCCAGCAGCAGGACTAGCGGGAGGTCGTCAGGAAATGAGCAGTTCTTC
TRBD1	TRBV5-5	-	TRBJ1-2	CASSTDREDYGYTF	TGTGCCAGCAGCACGGACAGGGAGGACTATGGCTACACCTTC
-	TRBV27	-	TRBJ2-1	CASSLRAVGSQFF	TGTGCCAGCAGTTTGAGGGCGGTTGGATCGCAGTTCTTC
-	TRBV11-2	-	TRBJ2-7	CASSLRSGSGSSSYEQYF	TGTGCCAGCAGCTTACGATCGGGCTCAGGGTCCAGCTCCTACGAGCAGTACTTC
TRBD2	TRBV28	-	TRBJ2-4	CASSFRGGRGNIQYF	TGTGCCAGCAGTTTTCGCGGGGGTAGGGGAAACATTCAGTACTTC
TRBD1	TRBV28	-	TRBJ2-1	CASSVGQGIYNEQFF	TGTGCCAGCAGTGTCGGACAGGGCATTTACAATGAGCAGTTCTTC
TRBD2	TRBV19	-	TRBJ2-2	CASSIGLAPNTGELFF	TGTGCCAGTAGTATTGGACTAGCGCCAAACACCGGGGAGCTGTTTTTT
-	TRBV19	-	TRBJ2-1	CASSMISASYNEQFF	TGTGCCAGTAGTATGATTTCAGCCTCCTACAATGAGCAGTTCTTC
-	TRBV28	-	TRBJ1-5	CASSIPLEGQPQHF	TGTGCCAGCAGTATCCCGTTAGAGGGTCAGCCCCAGCATTTT
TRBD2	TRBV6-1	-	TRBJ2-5	CASSDRLAGGKETQYF	TGTGCCAGCAGTGATCGGTTAGCGGGAGGGAAAGAGACCCAGTACTTC
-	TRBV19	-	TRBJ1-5	CASSIDQSGTSFYQPQHF	TGTGCCAGTAGTATAGATCAATCCGGGACATCGTTTTACCAGCCCCAGCATTTT
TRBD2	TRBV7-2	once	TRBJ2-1	CASSSLAGGSSYNEQFF	TGTGCCAGCAGCTCCCTAGCGGGAGGGAGCTCCTACAATGAGCAGTTCTTC
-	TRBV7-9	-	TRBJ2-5	CASSLHSEETQYF	TGTGCCAGCAGCTTACACAGTGAAGAGACCCAGTACTTC
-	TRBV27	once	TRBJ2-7	CASSLSQPGISYEQYF	TGTGCCAGCAGTCTCTCCCAACCGGGGATTAGCTACGAGCAGTACTTC
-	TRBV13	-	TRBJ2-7	CASSLGRMGGASYEQYF	TGTGCCAGCAGCTTAGGCCGAATGGGGGGAGCCTCCTACGAGCAGTACTTC
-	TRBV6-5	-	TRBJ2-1	CASSLDNEQFF	TGTGCCAGCAGCCTGGACAATGAGCAGTTCTTC
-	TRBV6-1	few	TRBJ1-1	CASSVSFRGTEAFF	TGTGCCAGCAGTGTATCCTTTCGGGGCACTGAAGCTTTCTTT
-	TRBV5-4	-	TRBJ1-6	CASSNANPASPLHF	TGTGCCAGCAGCAATGCCAACCCAGCATCACCCCTCCACTTT
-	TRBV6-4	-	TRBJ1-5	CASSLTGGNNQPQHF	TGTGCCAGCAGCCTGACAGGCGGGAATAATCAGCCCCAGCATTTT
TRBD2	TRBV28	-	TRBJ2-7	CASSLKLAGPQYF	TGTGCCAGCAGTTTAAAGCTAGCGGGTCCGCAGTACTTC
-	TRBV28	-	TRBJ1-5	CASSFEAGRRGRPQHF	TGTGCCAGCAGTTTTGAGGCAGGGAGAAGGGGGAGGCCCCAGCATTTT
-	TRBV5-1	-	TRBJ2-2	CASSRGTANTGELFF	TGCGCCAGCAGCCGCGGGACGGCGAACACCGGGGAGCTGTTTTTT
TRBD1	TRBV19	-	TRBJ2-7	CASSIGQGAVGEQYF	TGTGCCAGTAGTATCGGGCAGGGGGCAGTCGGCGAGCAGTACTTC